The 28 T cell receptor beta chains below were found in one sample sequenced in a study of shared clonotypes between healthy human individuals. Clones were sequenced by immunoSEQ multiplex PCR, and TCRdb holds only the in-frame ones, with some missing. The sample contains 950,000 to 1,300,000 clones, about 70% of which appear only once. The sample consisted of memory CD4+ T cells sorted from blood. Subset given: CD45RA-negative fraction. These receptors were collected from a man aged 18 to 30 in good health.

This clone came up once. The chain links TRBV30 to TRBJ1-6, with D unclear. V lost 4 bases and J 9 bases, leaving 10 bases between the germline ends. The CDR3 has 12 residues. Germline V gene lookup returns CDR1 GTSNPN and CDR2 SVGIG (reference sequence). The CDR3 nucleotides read TGTGCCTGGACCCAAGCCCGTTCACCCCTCCACTTT. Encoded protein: CAWTQARSPLHF.

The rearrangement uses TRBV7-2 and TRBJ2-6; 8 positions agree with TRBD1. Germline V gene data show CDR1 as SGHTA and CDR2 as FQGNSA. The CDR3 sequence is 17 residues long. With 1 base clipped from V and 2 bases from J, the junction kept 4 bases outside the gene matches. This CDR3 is CASSLVQGAAGANVLTF. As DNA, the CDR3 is TGTGCCAGCAGCTTAGTTCAGGGGGCTGCTGGGGCCAACGTCCTGACTTTC.

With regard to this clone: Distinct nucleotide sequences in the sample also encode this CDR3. As DNA, the CDR3 is TGTGCCAGCAGCGTCACGTCCTACGAGCAGTACTTC. Residues: CASSVTSYEQYF. J is TRBJ2-7 and V is TRBV7-9; D is ambiguous. The germline gives CDR1 SEHNR, CDR2 FQNEAQ (reference sequence). The CDR3 has 12 residues. Trimming removed 5 bases at V and 1 base at J, with 6 bases between.

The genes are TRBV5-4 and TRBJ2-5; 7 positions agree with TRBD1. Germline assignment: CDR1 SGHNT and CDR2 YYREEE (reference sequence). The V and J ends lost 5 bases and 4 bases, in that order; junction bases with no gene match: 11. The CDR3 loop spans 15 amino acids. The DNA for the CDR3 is TGTGCCAGCAGTTCCCAGGAGAGGGGGCGAGAGACCCAGTACTTC. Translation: CASSSQERGRETQYF.

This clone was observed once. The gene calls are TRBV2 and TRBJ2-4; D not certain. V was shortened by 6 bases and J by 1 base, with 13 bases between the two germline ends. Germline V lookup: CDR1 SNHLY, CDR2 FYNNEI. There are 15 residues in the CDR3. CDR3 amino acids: CASRAIRAAKNIQYF. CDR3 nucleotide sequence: TGTGCCAGCAGGGCGATACGAGCGGCCAAAAACATTCAGTACTTC.

The CDR3 protein is CASSVDERTLLGYTF. The CDR3 DNA follows: TGTGCCAGCAGCGTAGACGAGCGTACCCTTCTAGGCTACACCTTC. The chain uses TRBV9 and TRBJ1-2; no clear D gene. In germline, CDR1 is SGDLS, CDR2 YYNGEE. CDR3 length: 15 amino acids. V lost 0 bases to trimming and J lost 8 bases, with 17 bases between them.

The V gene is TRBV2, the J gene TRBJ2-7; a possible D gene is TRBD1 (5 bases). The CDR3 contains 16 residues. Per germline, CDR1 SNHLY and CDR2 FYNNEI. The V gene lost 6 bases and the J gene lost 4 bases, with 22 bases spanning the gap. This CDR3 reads CASSPSMGLVVYEQYF. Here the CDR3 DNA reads TGTGCCAGCAGCCCTAGTATGGGGCTTGTCGTTTACGAGCAGTACTTC.

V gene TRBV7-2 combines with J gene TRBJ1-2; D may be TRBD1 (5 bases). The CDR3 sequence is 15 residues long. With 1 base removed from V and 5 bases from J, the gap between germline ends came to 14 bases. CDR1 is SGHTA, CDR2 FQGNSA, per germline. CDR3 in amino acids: CASSLVAGGGYGYTF. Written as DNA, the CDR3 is TGTGCCAGCAGCTTAGTTGCGGGGGGAGGGTATGGCTACACCTTC.

The CDR3 region has the DNA TGTGCCTGGGACCCCGGGACAGGGGGCTACGAGCAGTACTTC. As protein: CAWDPGTGGYEQYF. V gene TRBV30 combines with J gene TRBJ2-7; 11 nucleotides align to TRBD1. The CDR3 has 14 residues. Germline V gene lookup returns CDR1 GTSNPN and CDR2 SVGIG (reference sequence). The V and J ends lost 5 bases and 3 bases, in that order; junction bases with no gene match: 6.

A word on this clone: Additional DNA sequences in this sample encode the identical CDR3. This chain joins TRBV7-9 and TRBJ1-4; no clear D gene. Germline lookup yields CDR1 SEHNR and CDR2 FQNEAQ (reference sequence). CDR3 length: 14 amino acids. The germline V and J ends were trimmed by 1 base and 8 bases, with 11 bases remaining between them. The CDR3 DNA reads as TGTGCCAGCAGCTTAGTAGGCTCGGGGGAAAAACTGTTTTTT. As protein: CASSLVGSGEKLFF.

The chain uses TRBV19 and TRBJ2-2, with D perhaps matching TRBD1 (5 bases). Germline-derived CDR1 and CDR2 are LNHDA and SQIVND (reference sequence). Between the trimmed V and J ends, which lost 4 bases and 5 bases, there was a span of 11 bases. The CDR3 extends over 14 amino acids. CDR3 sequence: CASSSQGETGELFF. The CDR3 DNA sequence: TGTGCCAGTAGTAGCCAGGGCGAGACCGGGGAGCTGTTTTTT.

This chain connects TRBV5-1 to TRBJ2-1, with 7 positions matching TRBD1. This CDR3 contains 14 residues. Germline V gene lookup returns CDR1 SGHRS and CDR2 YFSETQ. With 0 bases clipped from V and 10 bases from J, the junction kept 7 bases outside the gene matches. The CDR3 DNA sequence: TGCGCCAGCAGCTTGGAGGGGACAGCTTTCGAGCAGTTCTTC. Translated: CASSLEGTAFEQFF.

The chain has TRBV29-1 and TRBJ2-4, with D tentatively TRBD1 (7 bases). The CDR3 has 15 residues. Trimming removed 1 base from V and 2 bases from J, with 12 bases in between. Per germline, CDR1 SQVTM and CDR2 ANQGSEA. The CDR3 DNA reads TGCAGCGTTGAAGCAGGGGGGCTAACCAAAAACATTCAGTACTTC. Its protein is CSVEAGGLTKNIQYF.

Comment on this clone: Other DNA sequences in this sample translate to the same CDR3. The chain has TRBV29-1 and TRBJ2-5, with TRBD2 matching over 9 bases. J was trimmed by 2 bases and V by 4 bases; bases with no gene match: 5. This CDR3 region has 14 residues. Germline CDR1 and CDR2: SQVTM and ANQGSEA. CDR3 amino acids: CSVASGTGQETQYF. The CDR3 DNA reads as TGCAGCGTTGCTAGCGGGACGGGGCAAGAGACCCAGTACTTC. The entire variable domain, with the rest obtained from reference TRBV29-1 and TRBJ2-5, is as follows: SAVISQKPSRDICQRGTSLTIQCQVDSQVTMMFWYRQQPGQSLTLIATANQGSEATYESGFVIDKFPISRPNLTFSTLTVSNMSPEDSSIYLCSVASGTGQETQYFGPGTRLLVL.

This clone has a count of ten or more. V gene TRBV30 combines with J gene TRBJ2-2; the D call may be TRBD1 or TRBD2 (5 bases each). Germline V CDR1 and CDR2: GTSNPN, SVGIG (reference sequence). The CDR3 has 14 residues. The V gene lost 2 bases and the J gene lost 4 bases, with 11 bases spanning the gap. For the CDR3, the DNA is TGTGCCTGGAGTTGGGGGATCGGCACCGGGGAGCTGTTTTTT. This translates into CAWSWGIGTGELFF.

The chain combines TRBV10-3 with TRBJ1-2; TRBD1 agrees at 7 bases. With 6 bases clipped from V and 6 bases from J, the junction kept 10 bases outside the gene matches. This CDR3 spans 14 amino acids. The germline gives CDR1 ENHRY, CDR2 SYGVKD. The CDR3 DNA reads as TGTGCCATCAGCGAGACAGGGAGCTTGGATGGCTACACCTTC. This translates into CAISETGSLDGYTF.

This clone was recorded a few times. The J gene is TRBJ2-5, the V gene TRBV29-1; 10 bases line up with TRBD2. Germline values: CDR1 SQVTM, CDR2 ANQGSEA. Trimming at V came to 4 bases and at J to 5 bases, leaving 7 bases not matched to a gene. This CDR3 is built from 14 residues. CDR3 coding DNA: TGCAGCGTTGTTCCTAGCGGGAGCGGTGAGACCCAGTACTTC. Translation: CSVVPSGSGETQYF. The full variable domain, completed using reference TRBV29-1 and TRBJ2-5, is SAVISQKPSRDICQRGTSLTIQCQVDSQVTMMFWYRQQPGQSLTLIATANQGSEATYESGFVIDKFPISRPNLTFSTLTVSNMSPEDSSIYLCSVVPSGSGETQYFGPGTRLLVL.

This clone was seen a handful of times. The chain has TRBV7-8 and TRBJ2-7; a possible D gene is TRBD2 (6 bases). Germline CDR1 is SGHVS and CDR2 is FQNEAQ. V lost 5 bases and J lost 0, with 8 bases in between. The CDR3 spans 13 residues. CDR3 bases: TGTGCCAGCAGCCCGGGGGTCTCCTACGAGCAGTACTTC. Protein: CASSPGVSYEQYF.

In DNA form, the CDR3 reads TGTGCCAGCAGCCCCCCGGGACTAGTGGGCTACGAGCAGTACTTC. Protein sequence: CASSPPGLVGYEQYF. This sequence joins TRBV7-2 and TRBJ2-7; 8 nucleotides agree with TRBD2. Trimming at V came to 5 bases and at J to 3 bases, leaving 9 bases not matched to a gene. The CDR3 sequence is 15 residues long. Germline lookup yields CDR1 SGHTA and CDR2 FQGNSA.

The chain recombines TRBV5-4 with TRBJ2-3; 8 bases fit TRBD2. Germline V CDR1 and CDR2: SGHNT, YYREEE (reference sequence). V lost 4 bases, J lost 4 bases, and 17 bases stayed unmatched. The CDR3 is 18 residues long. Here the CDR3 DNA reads TGTGCCAGCAGCCCGCCCCCGGGGAGCGGGGGTGGGCCAGATACGCAGTATTTT. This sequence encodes CASSPPPGSGGGPDTQYF.

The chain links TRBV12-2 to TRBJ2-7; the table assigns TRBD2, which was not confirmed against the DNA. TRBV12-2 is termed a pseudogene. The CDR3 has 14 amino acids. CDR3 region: CASRPPRRVNEQYF. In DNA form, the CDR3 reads TGTGCAAGTCGCCCTCCCCGGAGGGTGAACGAGCAGTACTTC.

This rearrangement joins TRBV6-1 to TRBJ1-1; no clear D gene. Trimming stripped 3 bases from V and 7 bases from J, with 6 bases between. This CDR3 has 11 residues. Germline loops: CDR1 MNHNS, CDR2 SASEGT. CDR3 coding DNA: TGTGCCAGCAGTGAGTGGGGTGAAGCTTTCTTT. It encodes CASSEWGEAFF.

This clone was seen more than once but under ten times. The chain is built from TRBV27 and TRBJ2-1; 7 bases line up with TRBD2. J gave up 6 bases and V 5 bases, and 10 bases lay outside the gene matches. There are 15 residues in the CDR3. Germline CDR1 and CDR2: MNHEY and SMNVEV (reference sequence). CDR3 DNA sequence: TGTGCCAGCAGTCTCGCACAGGCGGGAGTCAATGAGCAGTTCTTC. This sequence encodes CASSLAQAGVNEQFF.

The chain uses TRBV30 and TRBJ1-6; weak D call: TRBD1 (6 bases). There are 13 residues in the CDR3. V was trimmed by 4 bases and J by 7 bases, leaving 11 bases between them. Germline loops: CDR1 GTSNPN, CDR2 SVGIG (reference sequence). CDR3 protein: CAWNRAENSPLHF. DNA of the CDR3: TGTGCCTGGAACAGGGCAGAGAATTCACCCCTCCACTTT.

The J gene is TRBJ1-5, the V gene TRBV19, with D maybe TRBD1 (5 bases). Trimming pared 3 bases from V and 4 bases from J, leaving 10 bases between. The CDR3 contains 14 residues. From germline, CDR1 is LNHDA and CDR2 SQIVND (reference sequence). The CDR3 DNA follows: TGTGCCAGTAGTATCGGGCAGGGTAATCAGCCCCAGCATTTT. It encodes CASSIGQGNQPQHF. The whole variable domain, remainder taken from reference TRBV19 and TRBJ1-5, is DGGITQSPKYLFRKEGQNVTLSCEQNLNHDAMYWYRQDPGQGLRLIYYSQIVNDFQKGDIAEGYSVSREKKESFPLTVTSAQKNPTAFYLCASSIGQGNQPQHFGDGTRLSIL.

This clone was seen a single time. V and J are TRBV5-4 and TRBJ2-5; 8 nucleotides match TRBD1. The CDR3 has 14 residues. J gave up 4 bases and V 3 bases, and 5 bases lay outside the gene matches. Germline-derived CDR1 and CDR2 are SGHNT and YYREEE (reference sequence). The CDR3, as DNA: TGTGCCAGCAGCTCGAACGACAGGGGAGAGACCCAGTACTTC. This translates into CASSSNDRGETQYF.

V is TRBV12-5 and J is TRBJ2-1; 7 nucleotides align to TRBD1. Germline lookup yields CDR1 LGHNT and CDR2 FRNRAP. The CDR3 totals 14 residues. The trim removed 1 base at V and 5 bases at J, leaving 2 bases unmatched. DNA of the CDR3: TGTGCTAGTGGTTTGGGGGACAGAAACAATGAGCAGTTCTTC. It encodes CASGLGDRNNEQFF.

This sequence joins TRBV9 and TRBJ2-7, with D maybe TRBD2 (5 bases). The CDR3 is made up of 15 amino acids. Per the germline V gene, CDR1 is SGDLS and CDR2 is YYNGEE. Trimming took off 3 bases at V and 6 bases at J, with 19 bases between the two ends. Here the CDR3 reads CASSAEVNAVIEQYF. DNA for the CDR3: TGTGCCAGCAGCGCGGAGGTGAACGCGGTGATCGAGCAGTACTTC.